Below, 14 T cell receptor beta chains from the same sample are listed, as sequenced in a study of human T cells and chemical hapten exposure. TCRdb reanalysed the RACE reads using MiXCR and keeps one entry per CDR3 protein. Of some 62,000 distinct CDR3 sequences detected, 11% appear once; the ten largest clones hold more than 2%. The time point here: patch test 3, about 24 weeks after DPC sensitization. Documented treatment: therapeutic diphenylcyclopropenone sensitization with weekly scalp DPC. The sequencing here drew on whole blood, taken in connection with sensitization to the hapten diphenylcyclopropenone (DPC). The receptors come from a woman aged 25 to 39 with alopecia areata. Some clones in this sample may be carry-over from other donors' samples.

The V and J genes are TRBV28 and TRBJ1-6; 11 bases agree with TRBD1. The CDR3 sequence is 14 residues long. Germline CDR1 and CDR2: MDHEN and SYDVKM. V was clipped by 6 bases and J by 10 bases; unmatched bases: 5. The chain's CDR3 is CASSSGQGDSPLHF. CDR3 nucleotides: TGTGCCAGCAGCTCGGGACAGGGGGACTCACCCCTCCACTTT. Variable domain in full (rest from reference TRBV28 and TRBJ1-6): DVKVTQSSRYLVKRTGEKVFLECVQDMDHENMFWYRQDPGLGLRLIYFSYDVKMKEKGDIPEGYSVSREKKERFSLILESASTNQTSMYLCASSSGQGDSPLHFGNGTRLTVT.

There are a few counts of this clonotype. The chain links TRBV28 to TRBJ1-1; maybe TRBD1 (5 bases). Trimming took off 5 bases at V and 1 base at J, with 17 bases between the two ends. Germline V gives CDR1 MDHEN, CDR2 SYDVKM. The CDR3 is 16 residues long. This CDR3 reads CASSRSSIGENTEAFF. CDR3 in DNA: TGTGCCAGCAGTCGATCGTCCATAGGGGAGAACACTGAAGCTTTCTTT.

The J gene is TRBJ1-3, the V gene TRBV6-5, with D unclear. Germline V gene sequence: CDR1 MNHEY, CDR2 SVGAGI. The CDR3 runs to 14 residues. V shed 4 bases and J shed 0 bases, with 7 bases lying between them. The CDR3 protein is CASSSGHSGNTIYF. The CDR3 DNA reads TGTGCCAGCAGTTCAGGCCACTCTGGAAACACCATATATTTT.

This clonotype was found a few times. The chain uses TRBV20-1 and TRBJ1-5; D call uncertain. The V end was cut by 0 bases, the J end by 4 bases, with 10 bases between. The V gene's germline CDR1 is DFQATT and CDR2 SNEGSKA (reference sequence). The CDR3 sequence is 14 residues long. CDR3: CSAREASKNQPQHF. The DNA for the CDR3 is TGCAGTGCTAGAGAAGCCTCAAAAAATCAGCCCCAGCATTTT.

This clonotype was observed many times. V and J are TRBV7-8 and TRBJ2-1; 9 bases fit TRBD2. Trimming took 4 bases from V and 5 from J; bases not matched to a gene: 9. The CDR3 extends over 16 amino acids. The germline gives CDR1 SGHVS, CDR2 FQNEAQ. Written as DNA, the CDR3 is TGTGCCAGCAGCTCAACCGGACTAGCGTGGGACAATGAGCAGTTCTTC. It yields the protein CASSSTGLAWDNEQFF.

This clonotype has a handful of counts. V usage is TRBV6-5 and J usage is TRBJ2-3; D perhaps matches TRBD1 (5 bases). Germline values: CDR1 MNHEY, CDR2 SVGAGI. CDR3 length: 14 amino acids. V was pared by 6 bases and J by 5 bases, with 15 bases between. The CDR3 sequence: CASRTVGRGDTQYF. The DNA for the CDR3 is TGTGCCAGCAGGACCGTGGGGCGCGGAGATACGCAGTATTTT.

This clonotype has more than one count but fewer than ten. The chain recombines TRBV9 with TRBJ2-3; possible D gene TRBD2, 6 bases. Germline loops: CDR1 SGDLS, CDR2 YYNGEE. V dropped 0 bases and J dropped 4 bases, with 12 bases sitting between them. The CDR3 runs 15 residues. Here the CDR3 reads CASSVAGGVSDTQYF. The DNA for the CDR3 is TGTGCCAGCAGCGTAGCCGGGGGAGTCTCAGATACGCAGTATTTT.

The sample holds a few counts of this clonotype. The chain couples TRBV3-1 to TRBJ2-7, with 11 bases identical to TRBD1. The CDR3 is made up of 15 amino acids. Germline V gene lookup returns CDR1 LGHDT and CDR2 YNNKEL (reference sequence). V lost 1 base, J lost 6 bases, and 5 bases stayed unmatched. The CDR3: CASSQVPGTGGEQYF. DNA for the CDR3: TGTGCCAGCAGCCAAGTCCCCGGGACAGGGGGCGAGCAGTACTTC.

This clonotype was detected only a few times. The chain carries TRBV7-2 and TRBJ1-4; the D is unclear. The V gene's germline CDR1 is SGHTA and CDR2 FQGNSA. V lost 2 bases and J 4 bases, leaving 5 bases between the germline ends. The CDR3 has 13 amino acids. The CDR3 spells CASSLSINEKLFF. In DNA form, the CDR3 reads TGTGCCAGCAGCTTAAGTATTAATGAAAAACTGTTTTTT.

This clonotype has more than one count but fewer than ten. This rearrangement joins TRBV7-2 to TRBJ1-5; D may be TRBD1 (6 bases). This CDR3 contains 15 residues. Deletions cut 1 base from V and 4 bases from J, with 11 bases between. Germline values: CDR1 SGHTA, CDR2 FQGNSA. The CDR3 is CASSLVTGPNQPQHF. The CDR3 bases are TGTGCCAGCAGCTTAGTAACAGGGCCAAATCAGCCCCAGCATTTT.

The sample holds a few counts of this clonotype. The chain uses TRBV6-2 or TRBV6-3 and TRBJ2-7; D gene unclear. This CDR3 has 13 amino acids. Trimming took 6 bases from V and 3 from J, leaving 12 bases between them. CDR1 is MNHEY, CDR2 SVGEGT, per germline. CDR3 nucleotides: TGTGCCAGCAGGCGGTTATCCCTCTACGAGCAGTACTTC. Amino acids: CASRRLSLYEQYF.

The chain has TRBV20-1 and TRBJ2-4; D remains unclear. The CDR3 has 14 residues. Germline CDR1 DFQATT, CDR2 SNEGSKA (reference sequence). Trimming cost V 0 bases and J 5 bases, with 11 bases left between them. CDR3 protein: CSARDSTPENIQYF. Here the CDR3 DNA reads TGCAGTGCTAGAGATAGCACCCCGGAAAACATTCAGTACTTC.

This clonotype has a count of ten or more. The chain couples TRBV24-1 to TRBJ1-5; 10 bases line up with TRBD1. The CDR3 length is 16 residues. Germline CDR1 is KGHDR and CDR2 is SFDVKD. After removal of 2 bases from V and 3 bases from J, the junction contained 3 bases not matched to a gene. CDR3 DNA: TGTGCCACCAGTGATTGGACAGGGGGGACCAATCAGCCCCAGCATTTT. Protein product: CATSDWTGGTNQPQHF.

The chain has TRBV27 and TRBJ1-4; 9 nucleotides align to TRBD1. Germline lookup yields CDR1 MNHEY and CDR2 SMNVEV (reference sequence). J gave up 5 bases and V 6 bases, and 7 bases lay outside the gene matches. This CDR3 is 15 amino acids long. The DNA of the CDR3 is TGTGCCAGCAGCTCCCTGGACAGGGGAAATGAAAAACTGTTTTTT. The encoded protein is CASSSLDRGNEKLFF.